These 30 T cell receptor beta chains originate from one sample sequenced in a study of beta chain features in type 1 diabetes. Since all of the isolated RNA was reverse transcribed, expressed TCRB transcripts were what got sequenced. TCRdb's copy holds only in-frame clones and misses some; the assay was immunoSEQ multiplex PCR. The profile shows approximately 300,000 clones, approximately 10% of them singletons. Sequencing was carried out using naive CD4+ T cells from blood. The source of these receptors is a woman aged 25 to 39 in good health.

Only a few counts were recorded for this clone. The genes are TRBV7-3 and TRBJ2-1; TRBD2 matches 10 bases. The CDR3 is 16 amino acids. Unmatched junction bases numbered 10, after V lost 4 bases and J lost 7 bases. The V gene's germline CDR1 is SGHTA and CDR2 FQGTGA. CDR3 sequence: CASSSQTGLATNEQFF. CDR3 nucleotide sequence: TGTGCCAGCAGCTCCCAAACGGGACTAGCGACGAATGAGCAGTTCTTC.

In this sample, this clone turned up a few times. The gene calls are TRBV6-5 and TRBJ1-1, with TRBD1 matching 7 bases. The CDR3 covers 14 residues. With V trimmed by 4 bases and J by 4 bases, 6 bases remained unmatched. Germline V gene sequence: CDR1 MNHEY, CDR2 SVGAGI. CDR3 DNA: TGTGCCAGCAGTTTACAGGGGCCGGGCACTGAAGCTTTCTTT. The encoded protein is CASSLQGPGTEAFF.

Only a few counts were recorded for this clone. This chain connects TRBV2 to TRBJ1-1; 7 positions agree with TRBD1. The CDR3 is made up of 17 amino acids. CDR1 is SNHLY, CDR2 FYNNEI, per germline. V lost 6 bases to trimming and J lost 6 bases; unmatched junction nucleotides: 19. The DNA of the CDR3 is TGTGCCAGCAGAGAATTCCGGGACAGCCCCTTGACGGCTGAAGCTTTCTTT. Translating it yields CASREFRDSPLTAEAFF.

The chain has TRBV28 and TRBJ2-6, with a weak D call TRBD1 (7 bases). The germline V and J ends were trimmed by 8 bases and 0 bases, with 14 bases remaining between them. Germline-derived CDR1 and CDR2 are MDHEN and SYDVKM. This CDR3 has 16 residues. Here the CDR3 reads CASDRAGSSGANVLTF. CDR3 in DNA: TGTGCCAGCGACAGGGCGGGAAGCTCTGGGGCCAACGTCCTGACTTTC.

This clone appeared a few times. At one of its ends the junction is not consistent with the germline gene, which may arise from a read error. The chain uses TRBV6-5 and TRBJ2-5; 8 bases are a match to TRBD2. Per the germline V gene, CDR1 is MNHEY and CDR2 is SVGAGI. CDR3 size: 13 residues. CDR3 in amino acids: CASSYSGLEAQYF. For the CDR3, the DNA is TGTGCCAGCAGTTACTCGGGACTAGAGGCCCAGTACTTC.

This clone came up a few times. This chain connects TRBV29-1 to TRBJ2-1; a weak D match, TRBD2 (6 bases). The CDR3 has 13 amino acids. Germline CDR1 and CDR2: SQVTM and ANQGSEA. Trimming pared 0 bases from V and 12 bases from J, leaving 15 bases between. In nucleotides, the CDR3 is TGCAGCGTTGAAGATTTGGGCTCAGCGGGGCAGTTCTTC. Translated, it gives CSVEDLGSAGQFF.

This clone was observed a handful of times. V gene TRBV28 combines with J gene TRBJ2-1, with TRBD1 matching 8 bases. The CDR3 has 15 amino acids. Germline-derived CDR1 and CDR2 are MDHEN and SYDVKM. After removal of 6 bases from V and 6 bases from J, the junction contained 10 bases not matched to a gene. CDR3 bases: TGTGCCAGCAGAGATAACGACAGGGGAGTCAATGAGCAGTTCTTC. Its protein product is CASRDNDRGVNEQFF.

The table lists this clone with a few counts. For the CDR3, the DNA is TGTGCCAGTAGAGGACAGGTGGACAATGAGCAGTTCTTC. It is translated as CASRGQVDNEQFF. The rearrangement joins TRBV19 to TRBJ2-1; 7 bases agree with TRBD1. The germline V gene has CDR1 LNHDA and CDR2 SQIVND (reference sequence). This CDR3 comprises 13 residues. Losses at the gene ends were 6 bases for V and 5 bases for J; bases not matched to a gene: 4.

The chain couples TRBV18 to TRBJ2-5, with 12 nucleotides matching TRBD2. The CDR3 covers 16 residues. The germline V gene encodes CDR1 KGHSH and CDR2 LQKENI. The V segment lost 3 bases and the J segment 1 base; nucleotides outside the gene matches: 3. The CDR3, as DNA: TGTGCCAGCTCACCTCGACTAGCGGGAGTCCAAGAGACCCAGTACTTC. It is translated as CASSPRLAGVQETQYF.

This clone was recorded a few times. The rearrangement links TRBV7-8 to TRBJ1-2; D remains ambiguous. The CDR3 has 14 residues. Germline V lookup: CDR1 SGHVS, CDR2 FQNEAQ. V was trimmed by 4 bases and J by 5 bases, leaving 14 bases between them. CDR3 amino acids: CASSSSVWRYGYTF. Written as DNA, the CDR3 is TGTGCCAGCAGCTCATCGGTCTGGAGATATGGCTACACCTTC.

This clone was recorded a few times. The chain has TRBV9 and TRBJ2-1; 11 bases match TRBD2. Germline V CDR1 and CDR2: SGDLS, YYNGEE. The CDR3 spans 17 residues. V dropped 0 bases and J dropped 5; count of bases not matched to a gene: 7. The CDR3 DNA reads TGTGCCAGCAGCGTAGCGTGGACTAGCGGGCTCAACAATGAGCAGTTCTTC. This encodes CASSVAWTSGLNNEQFF.

V gene TRBV30 combines with J gene TRBJ2-2, with a possible D match to TRBD2 (6 bases). Trimming shortened V by 0 bases and J by 4 bases, and 6 bases separated the two germline ends. The CDR3 has 13 amino acids. The V gene's germline CDR1 is GTSNPN and CDR2 SVGIG (reference sequence). The CDR3 reads CAWSVAGTGELFF. In DNA, the CDR3 is TGTGCCTGGAGTGTAGCGGGCACCGGGGAGCTGTTTTTT.

The genes are TRBV6-6 and TRBJ2-3; the match to TRBD1 covers 8 bases. Unmatched junction bases numbered 4, after V lost 5 bases and J lost 6 bases. Germline CDR1 reads MNHNY; CDR2 reads SVGAGI (reference sequence). The CDR3 sequence is 13 residues long. CDR3 protein: CASSNRGTDTQYF. The CDR3 DNA reads as TGTGCCAGCAGTAACAGGGGGACGGATACGCAGTATTTT.

This clone appeared a few times. This rearrangement joins TRBV7-8 to TRBJ2-5; 7 bases line up with TRBD1. This CDR3 is 15 amino acids long. CDR1 and CDR2 (germline): SGHVS, FQNEAQ. J gave up 4 bases and V 0 bases, and 5 bases lay outside the gene matches. The CDR3 loop is CASSLAGTEAETQYF. DNA of the CDR3: TGTGCCAGCAGCTTAGCCGGGACAGAAGCAGAGACCCAGTACTTC.

This clone was observed a handful of times. V gene TRBV5-8 combines with J gene TRBJ2-2; no clear D gene. The CDR3 covers 13 residues. CDR1 and CDR2 (germline): SGHTS, YDEGEE. Trimming left V 2 bases short and J 3 bases short, with 5 bases between. CDR3 sequence: CASSLRDTGELFF. DNA for the CDR3: TGTGCCAGCAGCTTACGGGACACCGGGGAGCTGTTTTTT.

The chain uses TRBV6-5 and TRBJ2-7; 8 bases match TRBD2. The germline gives CDR1 MNHEY, CDR2 SVGAGI. The CDR3 is 12 residues long. The junction had 3 bases not matched to a gene; V was cut back by 5 bases and J by 6 bases. The CDR3 DNA reads TGTGCCAGCAGTAGCACTAGCGGCGAGCAGTACTTC. Its protein is CASSSTSGEQYF.

CDR3 DNA sequence: TGTGCCTGGAGTGGTACAGGGATCTATGAGCAGTTCTTC. This encodes CAWSGTGIYEQFF. The V and J genes are TRBV30 and TRBJ2-1, with D tentatively TRBD1 (6 bases). Trimming stripped 1 base from V and 8 bases from J, with 12 bases between. CDR1 is GTSNPN and CDR2 is SVGIG in the germline V gene (reference sequence). CDR3 length: 13 residues.

This clone was seen a few times. The chain combines TRBV7-2 with TRBJ2-3, with 9 bases aligning to TRBD1. Unmatched junction bases numbered 5, after V lost 0 bases and J lost 1 base. CDR1 SGHTA and CDR2 FQGNSA come from the germline V gene. CDR3 length equals 17 residues. This CDR3 reads CASSLAGQGPGTDTQYF. The CDR3 DNA reads TGTGCCAGCAGCTTAGCGGGACAGGGACCGGGCACAGATACGCAGTATTTT.

This clone appeared a few times. The chain employs TRBV4-2 and TRBJ2-3; 7 bases agree with TRBD2. The germline gives CDR1 LGHNA, CDR2 YNFKEQ. CDR3 length: 15 amino acids. The trim removed 4 bases at V and 4 bases at J, leaving 8 bases unmatched. The CDR3 DNA sequence: TGTGCCAGCAGCCGAGCCCGGGACTACCCAGATACGCAGTATTTT. Its translation: CASSRARDYPDTQYF.

This clone was seen a few times. This chain links TRBV14 with TRBJ1-1; possibly TRBD1 for D (6 bases). V lost 1 base and J 6 bases, leaving 24 bases between the germline ends. The CDR3 has 18 residues. CDR1 and CDR2 (germline): SGHDN, FVKESK. The CDR3 nucleotides read TGTGCCAGCAGCCAAGGGTTGGGGGCGCAAGGACTTGGCCCTGAAGCTTTCTTT. It is translated as CASSQGLGAQGLGPEAFF.

The V gene is TRBV5-4, the J gene TRBJ2-7, with a weak D call TRBD2 (5 bases). Germline-derived CDR1 and CDR2 are SGHNT and YYREEE (reference sequence). Trimming pared 0 bases from V and 2 bases from J, leaving 9 bases between. The CDR3 runs 14 residues. CDR3 protein: CASSLGERAYEQYF. DNA for the CDR3: TGTGCCAGCAGCTTGGGGGAGCGAGCCTACGAGCAGTACTTC.

This sequence joins TRBV13 and TRBJ2-5, with TRBD2 identical over 7 bases. The J call is in doubt because the DNA end fits TRBJ2-7 better. The CDR3 spans 12 residues. Germline CDR1 PRHDT, CDR2 FYEKMQ (reference sequence). CDR3 in DNA: TGTGCCAGCAAGCGGGAAGGGTACGAGCAGTACTTC. Translated: CASKREGYEQYF.

This clone has more than one count but fewer than ten. The CDR3 protein is CASSDSLQETQYF. The DNA for the CDR3 is TGTGCCAGTAGTGACTCGCTTCAAGAGACCCAGTACTTC. The chain has TRBV19 and TRBJ2-5; D remains ambiguous. Trimming pared 5 bases from V and 2 bases from J, leaving 9 bases between. This CDR3 is built from 13 residues. CDR1 is LNHDA and CDR2 is SQIVND in the germline V gene (reference sequence).

This chain uses TRBV18 with TRBJ2-4; D ambiguous. The V and J ends lost 0 bases and 7 bases respectively, with 7 bases between them. This CDR3 contains 13 residues. The V gene's germline CDR1 is KGHSH and CDR2 LQKENI. In DNA, the CDR3 is TGTGCCAGCTCACCACCGGCAACCAACATTCAGTACTTC. It codes for CASSPPATNIQYF.

This chain connects TRBV7-2 to TRBJ2-7; 9 bases are shared with TRBD1. Trimming cost V 0 bases and J 4 bases; bases outside gene matches: 7. This CDR3 region has 16 residues. CDR1 is SGHTA and CDR2 is FQGNSA in the germline V gene. The CDR3 DNA reads TGTGCCAGCAGCTTAGCAACCGGGACAGGGTCATACGAGCAGTACTTC. Residues: CASSLATGTGSYEQYF.

The V gene is TRBV9, the J gene TRBJ1-4, with unresolved D. The V end was cut by 0 bases, the J end by 3 bases, with 9 bases between. The CDR3 runs to 15 residues. CDR1 SGDLS and CDR2 YYNGEE come from the germline V gene. The CDR3 reads CASSVDVSSNEKLFF. The CDR3, as DNA: TGTGCCAGCAGCGTAGATGTAAGCTCTAATGAAAAACTGTTTTTT.

Only a few counts were recorded for this clone. The genes are TRBV18 and TRBJ2-3, with a tentative D call TRBD2 (6 bases). From germline, CDR1 is KGHSH and CDR2 LQKENI. Deletions cut 3 bases from V and 3 bases from J, with 16 bases between. CDR3 size: 16 residues. CDR3 residues: CASSPPGLRGTDTQYF. As DNA, the CDR3 is TGTGCCAGCTCACCGCCGGGACTTCGAGGTACAGATACGCAGTATTTT. The full variable domain, completed using reference TRBV18 and TRBJ2-3, is NAGVMQNPRHLVRRRGQEARLRCSPMKGHSHVYWYRQLPEEGLKFMVYLQKENIIDESGMPKERFSAEFPKEGPSILRIQQVVRGDSAAYFCASSPPGLRGTDTQYFGPGTRLTVL.

This clone came up a few times. The V and J genes are TRBV29-1 and TRBJ1-1; D remains unclear. V gave up 4 bases and J gave up 5 bases, with 11 bases separating them. The CDR3 runs 12 residues. Germline-derived CDR1 and CDR2 are SQVTM and ANQGSEA. CDR3 DNA sequence: TGCAGCGTTGCTTGGACGGGAACTGAAGCTTTCTTT. Translating gives CSVAWTGTEAFF.

This clone occurred a few times. Other DNA sequences in the same sample also yield this CDR3. The chain has TRBV19 and TRBJ2-7; 10 nucleotides match TRBD2. Germline loops: CDR1 LNHDA, CDR2 SQIVND (reference sequence). V was clipped by 1 base and J by 7 bases; unmatched bases: 7. The CDR3 extends over 15 amino acids. The CDR3 sequence is CASSIAGAGGHEQYF. CDR3 DNA sequence: TGTGCCAGTAGTATAGCCGGAGCGGGAGGGCATGAGCAGTACTTC.

The table lists this clone with a few counts. The chain recombines TRBV4-3 with TRBJ1-2; D ambiguous. Trimming took off 0 bases at V and 5 bases at J, with 13 bases between the two ends. CDR3 length equals 15 residues. Germline lookup yields CDR1 LGHNA and CDR2 YSLEER. The CDR3 reads CASSQEFSQIYGYTF. The CDR3, as DNA: TGCGCCAGCAGCCAAGAGTTCTCACAGATTTATGGCTACACCTTC.